Below are 25 T cell receptor beta chains sequenced from a single sample in a study of T cells after yellow fever vaccination. From the 5' RACE reads, TCRdb called clonotypes with MiXCR, one entry per CDR3 protein. This sample has some 600,000 distinct CDR3 sequences, with around 12% found just once. This specimen was PBMCs, taken on the day of the yellow fever booster vaccination. Receptors originate from a man aged 30 to 45 who received the YFV17D yellow fever vaccine.

This clonotype occurred a few times. V is TRBV12-3 or TRBV12-4 and J is TRBJ1-1; tentatively, D is TRBD1 (6 bases). The CDR3 is 16 residues long. V lost 5 bases and J lost 2, with 18 bases in between. In DNA form, the CDR3 reads TGTGCCAGCAGTCTCCGGGACACTAGCCCCAACACTGAAGCTTTCTTT. This translates into CASSLRDTSPNTEAFF.

A few counts support this clonotype. This chain connects TRBV11-2 to TRBJ1-2; no reliable D call. The CDR3 has 14 residues. The germline CDR1 and CDR2 sequences are SGHAT and FQNNGV. V lost 1 base and J lost 0, with 6 bases in between. The CDR3 DNA sequence: TGTGCCAGCAGCTTAGGTATATCTAACTATGGCTACACCTTC. This translates into CASSLGISNYGYTF. The full variable domain, with the rest looked up from reference TRBV11-2 and TRBJ1-2, is EAGVAQSPRYKIIEKRQSVAFWCNPISGHATLYWYQQILGQGPKLLIQFQNNGVVDDSQLPKDRFSAERLKGVDSTLKIQPAKLEDSAVYLCASSLGISNYGYTFGSGTRLTVV.

The table lists this clonotype with many counts. J is TRBJ2-1 and V is TRBV20-1; 9 nucleotides line up with TRBD2. Germline V gene lookup returns CDR1 DFQATT and CDR2 SNEGSKA (reference sequence). V was pared by 0 bases and J by 3 bases, with 6 bases of the junction left unmatched. This CDR3 comprises 16 residues. The CDR3 DNA is TGCAGTGCTAGAGAGCTAGCGGGAAGGGGCTACAATGAGCAGTTCTTC. Translating gives CSARELAGRGYNEQFF.

This clonotype has only a few counts. The V call is TRBV7-9, the J call TRBJ2-5; 9 bases are shared with TRBD2. CDR1 is SEHNR and CDR2 is FQNEAQ in the germline V gene (reference sequence). The junction had 8 bases not matched to a gene; V was cut back by 6 bases and J by 3 bases. The CDR3 is made up of 15 amino acids. In DNA, the CDR3 is TGTGCCAGCAGTCTTCAAGGGACTAGCAAAGAGACCCAGTACTTC. This sequence encodes CASSLQGTSKETQYF.

This chain joins TRBV15 and TRBJ2-7; D perhaps matches TRBD2 (6 bases). Trimming took off 10 bases at V and 5 bases at J, with 9 bases between the two ends. CDR3 size: 10 residues. The germline V gene has CDR1 LNHNV and CDR2 YYDKDF (reference sequence). This CDR3 is CAIGGNEQYF. As DNA, the CDR3 is TGTGCCATCGGGGGAAACGAGCAGTACTTC.

The rearrangement links TRBV11-3 to TRBJ2-3; 10 positions agree with TRBD2. Looked up from germline, CDR1 is SGHNT and CDR2 is YENEEA. The CDR3 is made up of 16 amino acids. With 5 bases clipped from V and 3 bases from J, the junction kept 8 bases outside the gene matches. This chain's CDR3 is CASSPGGSGRTDTQYF. For the CDR3, the DNA is TGTGCCAGCAGCCCTGGGGGTAGCGGGAGGACAGATACGCAGTATTTT.

In this sample, this clonotype turned up a few times. This chain links TRBV20-1 with TRBJ2-7, with D tentatively TRBD2 (5 bases). Trimming shortened V by 1 base and J by 5 bases, and 18 bases separated the two germline ends. Germline loops: CDR1 DFQATT, CDR2 SNEGSKA (reference sequence). The CDR3 is 15 amino acids. CDR3 DNA: TGCAGTGCTAGAGTGGCCACCGGGAAGAAGGACGAGCAGTACTTC. It specifies CSARVATGKKDEQYF.

This clonotype was picked up many times. The chain employs TRBV12-3 or TRBV12-4 and TRBJ2-1; a possible D gene is TRBD2 (5 bases). V lost 6 bases and J 9 bases, leaving 21 bases between the germline ends. CDR3 size: 15 residues. CDR3 sequence reads: CASRLPGGPGVEQFF. The CDR3, as DNA: TGTGCCAGCAGACTACCAGGTGGGCCCGGGGTTGAGCAGTTCTTC.

V gene TRBV4-3 combines with J gene TRBJ2-5, with 8 bases matching TRBD2. Germline lookup yields CDR1 LGHNA and CDR2 YSLEER. There are 14 residues in the CDR3. J lost 6 bases, V lost 0 bases, and 3 bases had no gene match. Here the CDR3 reads CASSQELAEKTQYF. The DNA for the CDR3 is TGCGCCAGCAGCCAAGAACTAGCGGAGAAGACCCAGTACTTC.

The chain joins TRBV6-2 or TRBV6-3 to TRBJ1-5; D remains ambiguous. CDR1 is MNHEY, CDR2 SVGEGT, per germline. The length of the CDR3 is 14 residues. V was trimmed by 7 bases and J by 3 bases, leaving 13 bases between them. The CDR3 sequence: CASTSGIFNQPQHF. DNA for the CDR3: TGTGCCAGCACTAGCGGGATCTTCAATCAGCCCCAGCATTTT.

The chain couples TRBV12-5 to TRBJ2-1; D is unclear. The CDR3 extends over 17 amino acids. Germline assignment: CDR1 LGHNT and CDR2 FRNRAP. V was clipped by 5 bases and J by 4 bases, with 21 bases between them. CDR3 region: CASGLLRDLAVYNEQFF. CDR3 sequence (DNA): TGTGCTAGTGGTCTTCTTCGCGATTTGGCTGTTTACAATGAGCAGTTCTTC. Full variable domain (outside the CDR3, taken from reference TRBV12-5 and TRBJ2-1): DARVTQTPRHKVTEMGQEVTMRCQPILGHNTVFWYRQTMMQGLELLAYFRNRAPLDDSGMPKDRFSAEMPDATLATLKIQPSEPRDSAVYFCASGLLRDLAVYNEQFFGPGTRLTVL.

The rearrangement joins TRBV20-1 to TRBJ2-7; D not resolved. Trimming shortened V by 3 bases and J by 0 bases, and 6 bases separated the two germline ends. Germline values: CDR1 DFQATT, CDR2 SNEGSKA (reference sequence). The CDR3 extends over 12 amino acids. The CDR3 bases are TGCAGTGCTAGTATGGCCTCCTACGAGCAGTACTTC. This gives the protein CSASMASYEQYF.

This chain uses TRBV28 with TRBJ1-2, with D perhaps TRBD1 (6 bases). The CDR3 runs 17 residues. V lost 2 bases, J lost 1 base, and 17 bases lay in between. Germline-derived CDR1 and CDR2 are MDHEN and SYDVKM. This chain's CDR3 is CASSLHWRGKGNYGYTF. CDR3 DNA sequence: TGTGCCAGCAGTTTACACTGGAGGGGGAAGGGTAACTATGGCTACACCTTC.

In its sample, this clonotype was seen a few times. The chain is built from TRBV5-5 and TRBJ2-7, with 8 bases identical to TRBD2. After removal of 4 bases from V and 0 bases from J, the junction contained 9 bases not matched to a gene. The CDR3 runs to 16 residues. CDR1 is SGHKS, CDR2 YYEKEE, per germline (reference sequence). The CDR3 bases are TGTGCCAGCAGCGTCGCTTCTAGCGGGTTCTCCTACGAGCAGTACTTC. Protein sequence: CASSVASSGFSYEQYF.

V is TRBV4-3 and J is TRBJ2-2; no reliable D call. The germline V gene encodes CDR1 LGHNA and CDR2 YSLEER. The CDR3 loop spans 13 amino acids. Trimming took off 4 bases at V and 6 bases at J, with 9 bases between the two ends. The chain's CDR3 is CASSRGPAGELFF. The CDR3 bases are TGCGCCAGCAGCCGGGGTCCCGCCGGGGAGCTGTTTTTT.

V usage is TRBV6-5 and J usage is TRBJ2-3; 11 nucleotides agree with TRBD2. Germline assignment: CDR1 MNHEY and CDR2 SVGAGI. The CDR3 covers 17 residues. With V trimmed by 5 bases and J by 5 bases, 12 bases remained unmatched. Written as DNA, the CDR3 is TGTGCCAGCAGTCTTCGGTCTAGCGGGAGGAAGGTAGATACGCAGTATTTT. It codes for CASSLRSSGRKVDTQYF.

The rearrangement joins TRBV10-1 to TRBJ2-2; possible D gene TRBD1, 6 bases. Trimming pared 6 bases from V and 5 bases from J, leaving 10 bases between. Germline CDR1 WNHNN, CDR2 SYGVQD (reference sequence). This CDR3 region has 13 residues. The CDR3 DNA is TGCGCCAGCAGCGACAGGTGGACCGGGGAGCTGTTTTTT. Amino acids: CASSDRWTGELFF.

This clonotype has ten or more counts. The V call is TRBV25-1, the J call TRBJ2-2, with 7 positions matching TRBD1. Germline-derived CDR1 and CDR2 are MGHDK and SYGVNS. The CDR3 has 15 residues. V lost 4 bases, J lost 5 bases, and 7 bases stayed unmatched. The CDR3 spells CASSAGTVGTGELFF. CDR3 DNA: TGTGCCAGCAGTGCAGGGACAGTTGGGACCGGGGAGCTGTTTTTT.

The V and J genes are TRBV29-1 and TRBJ1-2; tentatively, D is TRBD1 (5 bases). The CDR3 is 15 amino acids. Looked up from germline, CDR1 is SQVTM and CDR2 is ANQGSEA. V was clipped by 4 bases and J by 5 bases, with 20 bases between them. The CDR3 is CSVAMGQGLGYGYTF. For the CDR3, the DNA is TGCAGCGTTGCCATGGGGCAGGGTTTGGGTTATGGCTACACCTTC.

The chain combines TRBV6-1 with TRBJ2-7; 7 bases line up with TRBD1. CDR1 is MNHNS, CDR2 SASEGT, per germline. The CDR3 has 19 amino acids. The trim removed 7 bases at V and 3 bases at J, leaving 24 bases unmatched. In DNA form, the CDR3 reads TGTGCCAGCACTCTTATCGGGTACAAAAGGGGGCGCGTGAGCTACGAGCAGTACTTC. It yields the protein CASTLIGYKRGRVSYEQYF.

This clonotype was seen a few times. V is TRBV5-1 and J is TRBJ1-6, with 10 bases that match TRBD1. Germline values: CDR1 SGHRS, CDR2 YFSETQ. V lost 0 bases, J lost 7 bases, and 10 bases stayed unmatched. This CDR3 is 18 amino acids long. The CDR3 reads CASSLALVGTGDNSPLHF. CDR3 in DNA: TGCGCCAGCAGCTTGGCCTTAGTGGGGACAGGGGACAATTCACCCCTCCACTTT.

This clonotype turned up a few times. This chain connects TRBV29-1 to TRBJ1-2; a weak D match, TRBD1 (5 bases). Germline loops: CDR1 SQVTM, CDR2 ANQGSEA. The CDR3 has 14 amino acids. V lost 7 bases and J lost 7, with 22 bases in between. The CDR3 DNA is TGCAGCGCCACAGCCGGGACCCCGGGGAGTGGCTACACCTTC. This translates into CSATAGTPGSGYTF.

This clonotype was seen a handful of times. The V gene is TRBV2, the J gene TRBJ2-5; a possible D gene is TRBD1 (6 bases). The CDR3 covers 13 residues. V lost 6 bases and J lost 2, with 10 bases in between. Germline lookup yields CDR1 SNHLY and CDR2 FYNNEI. In DNA, the CDR3 is TGTGCCAGCAGCGGGACAAGACAAGAGACCCAGTACTTC. Amino acids: CASSGTRQETQYF.

This clonotype was found a few times. The V call is TRBV25-1, the J call TRBJ1-6, with TRBD1 identical over 9 bases. Trimming took 3 bases from V and 6 from J; bases not matched to a gene: 0. The CDR3 sequence is 14 residues long. Germline V CDR1 and CDR2: MGHDK, SYGVNS. CDR3: CASSETGGNSPLHF. CDR3 nucleotides: TGTGCCAGCAGTGAGACAGGGGGTAATTCACCCCTCCACTTT. Looking up the rest from reference TRBV25-1 and TRBJ1-6 gives the full variable domain: EADIYQTPRYLVIGTGKKITLECSQTMGHDKMYWYQQDPGMELHLIHYSYGVNSTEKGDLSSESTVSRIRTEHFPLTLESARPSHTSQYLCASSETGGNSPLHFGNGTRLTVT.

This clonotype has a handful of counts. The genes are TRBV25-1 and TRBJ2-7; D gene ambiguous. The CDR3 loop spans 16 amino acids. CDR1 is MGHDK, CDR2 SYGVNS, per germline. Trimming shortened V by 4 bases and J by 6 bases, and 22 bases separated the two germline ends. The CDR3 DNA sequence: TGTGCCAGCAGTGGATACTCTGCGACAAGTGGGCGCGAGCAGTACTTC. It codes for CASSGYSATSGREQYF.